This TCR beta chain was found in a study of identical twins. The CDR3 spans 12 residues. CDR1 and CDR2 (germline): KGHSH, LQKENI. The ends were cut back, 2 bases at V and 7 bases at J, with 9 bases in the middle. cDNA molecules carried unique molecular identifiers, and template switching added a universal primer site. TCRdb processed the 5' RACE reads anew with MiXCR; each CDR3 protein has one entry. The sample includes under 900,000 distinct CDR3 sequences, 18% of them seen just once. These data were also reused for a study on T cells expressing NK-cell markers.

The rearrangement joins TRBV18 to TRBJ2-7; D unclear. The sequence was obtained from a woman aged 18-35 years in good health. The specimen sequenced was PBMCs. CDR3 amino acids: CASSPSLREQYF. CDR3 in DNA: TGTGCCAGCTCACCATCTCTAAGGGAGCAGTACTTC.